Listed below are T cell receptor beta chains from one sample, sequenced in a study of cytomegalovirus exposure and HLA in healthy donors. Using immunoSEQ multiplex PCR, the repertoire was profiled, and TCRdb retains in-frame clones only, with some absent. The data show 110,000 or so clones, 88% seen once. The sample taken for sequencing was PBMCs. The source is a woman aged 18 to 35 in good health and CMV-seronegative. CDR3s include the opening cysteine and the closing phenylalanine or tryptophan. The D gene is left open where the match is weak. Size tells how often a clone was seen (once, few, many) or the class of an expanded clone, and some rows leave it out.

abundance	v_gene	j_gene	d_gene	CDR3aa	CDR3nt
once	TRBV18	TRBJ2-7	TRBD2	CASSPRPSGLYEQYF	TGTGCCAGCTCACCACGCCCTAGCGGCCTCTACGAGCAGTACTTC
.	TRBV18	TRBJ2-3	TRBD2	CASSPIRTSGSTDTQYF	TGTGCCAGCTCACCTATACGGACTAGCGGAAGCACAGATACGCAGTATTTT
.	TRBV28	TRBJ2-7	TRBD2	CASSTSGRRYEQYF	TGTGCCAGCAGTACTAGCGGGAGGAGGTACGAGCAGTACTTC
.	TRBV4-3	TRBJ1-2	.	CASSQEYGFSSPYGYTF	TGCGCCAGCAGCCAAGAATACGGGTTTTCTTCCCCCTATGGCTACACCTTC
.	TRBV30	TRBJ1-5	.	CAWSVQAAYQPQHF	TGTGCCTGGAGTGTACAGGCGGCTTATCAGCCCCAGCATTTT
.	TRBV18	TRBJ2-1	.	CASSVNTGREQFF	TGTGCCAGCTCCGTAAATACGGGTCGGGAGCAGTTCTTC
.	TRBV7-9	TRBJ1-5	.	CASSPVLSNQPQHF	TGTGCCAGCAGCCCGGTGTTGAGCAATCAGCCCCAGCATTTT
once	TRBV6-1	TRBJ2-7	.	CASSEVRSLARVYEQYF	TGTGCCAGCAGTGAAGTCCGTTCCTTAGCCAGGGTCTACGAGCAGTACTTC
.	TRBV14	TRBJ2-6	.	CASSQGTVISGANVLTF	TGTGCCAGCAGCCAAGGCACAGTAATATCTGGGGCCAACGTCCTGACTTTC
once	TRBV4-2	TRBJ2-5	.	CASSPEAAPGETQYF	TGTGCCAGCAGCCCCGAGGCGGCGCCGGGAGAGACCCAGTACTTC
.	TRBV15	TRBJ1-4	.	CATTSYAGANEKLFF	TGTGCCACCACCAGCTATGCGGGGGCTAATGAAAAACTGTTTTTT
.	TRBV6-1	TRBJ2-7	.	CASSEAVQQSYEQYF	TGTGCCAGCAGTGAAGCCGTTCAACAGTCCTACGAGCAGTACTTC
.	TRBV9	TRBJ1-3	.	CASSVGAAGWSNTIYF	TGTGCCAGCAGCGTAGGAGCGGCAGGCTGGTCAAACACCATATATTTT
.	TRBV5-4	TRBJ2-7	.	CASSLVNEGEQYF	TGTGCCAGCAGCTTGGTCAACGAGGGCGAGCAGTACTTC
.	TRBV5-1	TRBJ2-7	TRBD2	CASSYIAGEVQQYF	TGCGCCAGCAGCTACATAGCGGGCGAAGTTCAGCAGTACTTC
.	TRBV7-6	TRBJ2-3	.	CASRLNEWVAADTQYF	TGTGCCAGCAGACTTAACGAATGGGTCGCGGCAGATACGCAGTATTTT
.	TRBV28	TRBJ1-1	.	CASISSMNTEAFF	TGTGCCAGCATCTCTAGCATGAACACTGAAGCTTTCTTT
.	TRBV6-5	TRBJ2-5	TRBD1	CASSYSRTGIGETQYF	TGTGCCAGCAGTTACTCCCGGACAGGGATAGGGGAGACCCAGTACTTC
.	TRBV27	TRBJ1-1	.	CASSPPSVGMNTEAFF	TGTGCCAGCAGTCCCCCCTCAGTCGGGATGAACACTGAAGCTTTCTTT
.	TRBV15	TRBJ1-1	.	CATSRERGFTEAFF	TGTGCCACCAGCAGAGAGAGGGGGTTCACTGAAGCTTTCTTT
once	TRBV10-3	TRBJ2-7	TRBD2	CAISDPGLAGGAYEQYF	TGTGCCATCAGTGACCCGGGACTAGCGGGGGGTGCCTACGAGCAGTACTTC
few	TRBV30	TRBJ1-6	.	CAWSVASGYNSPLHF	TGTGCCTGGAGTGTAGCCTCAGGGTACAATTCACCCCTCCACTTT
.	TRBV21-1	TRBJ2-5	.	CASSKGPPGQRAGETQYF	TGTGCCAGCAGCAAAGGCCCTCCGGGACAGCGGGCCGGGGAGACCCAGTACTTC
.	TRBV6-5	TRBJ1-2	TRBD1	CASKRTGFYGYTF	TGTGCCAGCAAGCGGACAGGATTCTATGGCTACACCTTC
.	TRBV28	TRBJ2-7	.	CASSDSSTYEQYF	TGTGCCAGCTCGGACTCATCAACCTACGAGCAGTACTTC